A single sample gave rise to the 22 T cell receptor beta chains below, sequenced in a study of blood T cell repertoires in COVID-19. Sequencing used immunoSEQ multiplex PCR; TCRdb keeps in-frame clones, though not all of them. The table includes some 150,000 clones, around nine tenths detected once. The sequencing input was peripheral blood. The receptor set was obtained from a woman in her thirties or forties with acute or convalescent COVID-19.

V is TRBV6-5 and J is TRBJ1-2, with TRBD1 identical over 7 bases. Germline trimming cut 6 bases from V and 8 bases from J; bases unmatched to any gene: 15. Looked up from germline, CDR1 is MNHEY and CDR2 is SVGAGI. The length of the CDR3 is 15 residues. The CDR3 loop is CASRRTGPAPWGYTF. CDR3 sequence (DNA): TGTGCCAGCAGGCGGACAGGCCCAGCCCCTTGGGGCTACACCTTC.

The J gene is TRBJ2-1, the V gene TRBV7-2; no definite D call. Germline CDR1 reads SGHTA; CDR2 reads FQGNSA. The CDR3 spans 13 residues. The V and J ends lost 2 bases and 3 bases respectively, with 5 bases between them. The DNA of the CDR3 is TGTGCCAGCAGCTTAAACAGCTACAATGAGCAGTTCTTC. Translated: CASSLNSYNEQFF.

The chain couples TRBV27 to TRBJ1-1; possible D gene TRBD1, 5 bases. Germline loops: CDR1 MNHEY, CDR2 SMNVEV (reference sequence). The CDR3 length is 15 residues. V dropped 2 bases and J dropped 1 base, with 11 bases sitting between them. CDR3 coding DNA: TGTGCCAGCAGTTTAGAAGCGGGGGGGAACACTGAAGCTTTCTTT. It is translated as CASSLEAGGNTEAFF.

The gene calls are TRBV7-3 and TRBJ2-1; 12 bases are shared with TRBD2. The CDR3 contains 15 residues. Trimming took 5 bases from V and 9 from J; bases not matched to a gene: 8. Per germline, CDR1 SGHTA and CDR2 FQGTGA. CDR3 sequence (DNA): TGTGCCAGCAGCCCTCTAGCGGGAGGGCCGGGTGAGCAGTTCTTC. Its translation: CASSPLAGGPGEQFF.

The chain has TRBV20-1 and TRBJ2-5; D is uncertain. Germline CDR1 and CDR2: DFQATT and SNEGSKA (reference sequence). Trimming took off 6 bases at V and 7 bases at J, with 9 bases between the two ends. The CDR3 runs 10 residues. CDR3 DNA sequence: TGCAGTGCGCCCCTAGGGACCCAGTACTTC. Residues: CSAPLGTQYF.

The chain combines TRBV29-1 with TRBJ1-2; D gene uncertain. CDR3 length: 11 amino acids. Trimming took 4 bases from V and 6 from J, leaving 9 bases between them. Germline CDR1 and CDR2: SQVTM and ANQGSEA. CDR3 nucleotide sequence: TGCAGCGTTGTATCCGGGGATGGCTACACCTTC. This gives the protein CSVVSGDGYTF.

This clone was seen a few times. This rearrangement joins TRBV5-1 to TRBJ1-2; perhaps TRBD1 as D (6 bases). V lost 0 bases to trimming and J lost 6 bases, with 9 bases between them. The CDR3 covers 13 residues. The germline gives CDR1 SGHRS, CDR2 YFSETQ. The CDR3 here is CASSLATGHGYTF. The CDR3, as DNA: TGCGCCAGCAGCTTGGCGACAGGCCATGGCTACACCTTC.

The CDR3 DNA sequence: TGTGCCAGCAGCTTAGGTGTAGAAGCTGGCTACACCTTC. It yields the protein CASSLGVEAGYTF. The rearrangement uses TRBV7-6 and TRBJ1-2; D is ambiguous. Germline values: CDR1 SGHVS, CDR2 FNYEAQ. This CDR3 is built from 13 residues. V gave up 1 base and J gave up 7 bases, with 10 bases separating them.

In DNA, the CDR3 is TGTGCCAGCAGCTTGTACAGGATTAATTCACCCCTCCACTTT. Residues: CASSLYRINSPLHF. The chain combines TRBV5-6 with TRBJ1-6; a possible D gene is TRBD1 (5 bases). The CDR3 length is 14 residues. CDR1 SGHDT and CDR2 YYEEEE come from the germline V gene. With 1 base removed from V and 6 bases from J, the gap between germline ends came to 8 bases.

The chain has TRBV4-2 and TRBJ2-2; TRBD2 agrees at 15 bases. This CDR3 spans 18 amino acids. Germline trimming cut 1 base from V and 7 bases from J; bases unmatched to any gene: 7. CDR1 and CDR2 from the germline V gene are LGHNA and YNFKEQ. This CDR3 reads CASSQGTSGRAKVGELFF. CDR3 sequence (DNA): TGTGCCAGCAGCCAAGGGACTAGCGGGAGGGCCAAGGTCGGGGAGCTGTTTTTT.

This chain joins TRBV19 and TRBJ2-7; D might be TRBD1 (6 bases). V lost 5 bases, J lost 2 bases, and 16 bases lay in between. This CDR3 has 15 residues. Germline V CDR1 and CDR2: LNHDA, SQIVND (reference sequence). CDR3 amino acids: CASSSARDKTYEQYF. The DNA of the CDR3 is TGTGCCAGTAGTTCCGCTCGGGACAAGACCTACGAGCAGTACTTC.

The chain combines TRBV7-8 with TRBJ2-1, with 13 bases lining up with TRBD2. There are 17 residues in the CDR3. V gave up 0 bases and J gave up 4 bases; unmatched junction bases: 3. The germline gives CDR1 SGHVS, CDR2 FQNEAQ. The CDR3 protein is CASSLASGLAGYNEQFF. CDR3 in DNA: TGTGCCAGCAGCTTAGCGTCGGGACTAGCGGGGTACAATGAGCAGTTCTTC. Combining the CDR3 with reference TRBV7-8 and TRBJ2-1 gives the whole variable domain GAGVSQSPRYKVAKRGQDVALRCDPISGHVSLFWYQQALGQGPEFLTYFQNEAQLDKSGLPSDRFFAERPEGSVSTLKIQRTQQEDSAVYLCASSLASGLAGYNEQFFGPGTRLTVL.

The chain links TRBV19 to TRBJ2-3; D gene ambiguous. The CDR3 spans 14 residues. Trimming took off 5 bases at V and 3 bases at J, with 12 bases between the two ends. Germline V gives CDR1 LNHDA, CDR2 SQIVND (reference sequence). The CDR3 loop reads CASSPRLSTDTQYF. The CDR3 DNA sequence: TGTGCCAGTAGTCCTAGACTCTCTACAGATACGCAGTATTTT.

The rearrangement uses TRBV7-2 and TRBJ1-1, with 7 nucleotides matching TRBD1. The ends lost 6 bases at V and 10 bases at J; junction bases unmatched: 8. The germline gives CDR1 SGHTA, CDR2 FQGNSA. The CDR3 sequence is 12 residues long. In DNA, the CDR3 is TGTGCCAGCAGACGGGACAGCCTAGGAGCTTTCTTT. Protein sequence: CASRRDSLGAFF.

This clone was observed a handful of times. The chain combines TRBV4-2 with TRBJ1-2; 9 bases agree with TRBD1. Trimming removed 1 base from V and 7 bases from J; junction bases left unmatched: 1. The CDR3 runs to 13 residues. CDR1 is LGHNA, CDR2 YNFKEQ, per germline. CDR3 protein: CASSQGTGVGYTF. The CDR3 coding sequence is TGTGCCAGCAGCCAAGGGACAGGGGTTGGCTACACCTTC.

V and J are TRBV6-6 and TRBJ1-5; no reliable D call. The CDR3 length is 14 residues. Trimming pared 2 bases from V and 3 bases from J, leaving 8 bases between. Germline CDR1 and CDR2: MNHNY and SVGAGI (reference sequence). As DNA, the CDR3 is TGTGCCAGCAGTTACGGCGAGGACAATCAGCCCCAGCATTTT. Translating it yields CASSYGEDNQPQHF.

The table lists this clone with a count of one. The rearrangement joins TRBV28 to TRBJ2-2, with D perhaps matching TRBD2 (6 bases). Germline V gene lookup returns CDR1 MDHEN and CDR2 SYDVKM. CDR3 length: 15 amino acids. V was clipped by 7 bases and J by 6 bases, with 18 bases between them. The CDR3 DNA sequence: TGTGCCAGCACCTCCAGCGGGCGTTTCGCCGGGGAGCTGTTTTTT. This translates into CASTSSGRFAGELFF.

The rearrangement uses TRBV7-9 and TRBJ1-1, with D perhaps TRBD1 (5 bases). This CDR3 comprises 14 residues. Per the germline V gene, CDR1 is SEHNR and CDR2 is FQNEAQ (reference sequence). Deletions cut 2 bases from V and 4 bases from J, with 11 bases between. This CDR3 reads CASSLSRAATEAFF. The CDR3 bases are TGTGCCAGCAGCTTAAGCAGGGCGGCCACTGAAGCTTTCTTT.

The V gene is TRBV19, the J gene TRBJ2-7; D gene uncertain. Germline V gene lookup returns CDR1 LNHDA and CDR2 SQIVND (reference sequence). Trimming stripped 5 bases from V and 0 bases from J, with 8 bases between. This CDR3 contains 13 residues. As DNA, the CDR3 is TGTGCCAGTAGTCTCTACTTCTCCTACGAGCAGTACTTC. This encodes CASSLYFSYEQYF. Supplemented by reference TRBV19 and TRBJ2-7, the full variable domain reads DGGITQSPKYLFRKEGQNVTLSCEQNLNHDAMYWYRQDPGQGLRLIYYSQIVNDFQKGDIAEGYSVSREKKESFPLTVTSAQKNPTAFYLCASSLYFSYEQYFGPGTRLTVT.

The DNA for the CDR3 is TGTGCCAGCAGTTCGGGACAGCCTCGGAGCAATCAGCCCCAGCATTTT. Protein product: CASSSGQPRSNQPQHF. The chain links TRBV27 to TRBJ1-5; 7 nucleotides match TRBD1. CDR1 is MNHEY, CDR2 SMNVEV, per germline (reference sequence). The CDR3 is 16 amino acids. With V trimmed by 4 bases and J by 1 base, 7 bases remained unmatched.

The CDR3, as DNA: TGCGCCAGCAGCTTAAGAGGGCAGGGGGCGCAAGATGGCTACACCTTC. It specifies CASSLRGQGAQDGYTF. The chain couples TRBV5-1 to TRBJ1-2, with 8 bases aligning to TRBD1. Trimming took 2 bases from V and 6 from J; bases not matched to a gene: 12. Germline V gene sequence: CDR1 SGHRS, CDR2 YFSETQ. CDR3 length: 16 amino acids. Full variable domain (remainder filled in from reference TRBV5-1 and TRBJ1-2): KAGVTQTPRYLIKTRGQQVTLSCSPISGHRSVSWYQQTPGQGLQFLFEYFSETQRNKGNFPGRFSGRQFSNSRSEMNVSTLELGDSALYLCASSLRGQGAQDGYTFGSGTRLTVV.

V is TRBV9 and J is TRBJ2-5; TRBD1 is a possible D gene (6 bases). Trimming took off 4 bases at V and 1 base at J, with 17 bases between the two ends. The CDR3 has 16 residues. Germline CDR1 SGDLS, CDR2 YYNGEE. The CDR3 bases are TGTGCCAGCAGCCCTAAACAGGGAACTGGCCAAGAGACCCAGTACTTC. As protein: CASSPKQGTGQETQYF.